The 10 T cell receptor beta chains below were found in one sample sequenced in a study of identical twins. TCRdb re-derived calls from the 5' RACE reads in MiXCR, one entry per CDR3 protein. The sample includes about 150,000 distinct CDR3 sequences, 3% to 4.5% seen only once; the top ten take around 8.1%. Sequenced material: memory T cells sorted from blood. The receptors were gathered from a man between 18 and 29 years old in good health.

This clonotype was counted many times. Here the CDR3 reads CSVEGASGDYNEQFF. In DNA, the CDR3 is TGCAGCGTTGAAGGGGCTAGCGGAGATTACAATGAGCAGTTCTTC. The V and J genes are TRBV29-1 and TRBJ2-1; 7 bases match TRBD2. Germline lookup yields CDR1 SQVTM and CDR2 ANQGSEA. The CDR3 runs to 15 residues. The V gene end was trimmed by 1 base and the J gene end by 4 bases; junction bases not matched to a gene: 7.

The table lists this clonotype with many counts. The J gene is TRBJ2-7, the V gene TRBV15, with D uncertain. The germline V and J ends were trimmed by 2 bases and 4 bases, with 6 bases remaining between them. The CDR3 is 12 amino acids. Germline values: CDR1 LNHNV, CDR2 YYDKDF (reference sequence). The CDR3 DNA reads TGTGCCACCAGCAGAAACCCGTACGAGCAGTACTTC. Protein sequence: CATSRNPYEQYF.

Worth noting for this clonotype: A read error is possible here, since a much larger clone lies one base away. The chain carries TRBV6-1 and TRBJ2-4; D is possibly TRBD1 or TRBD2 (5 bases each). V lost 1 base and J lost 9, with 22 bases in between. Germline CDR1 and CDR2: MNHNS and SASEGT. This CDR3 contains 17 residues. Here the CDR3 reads CASSEDCGVVWGSIQYF. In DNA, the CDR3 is TGTGCCAGCAGTGAAGATTGTGGTGTGGTCTGGGGGAGCATTCAGTACTTC.

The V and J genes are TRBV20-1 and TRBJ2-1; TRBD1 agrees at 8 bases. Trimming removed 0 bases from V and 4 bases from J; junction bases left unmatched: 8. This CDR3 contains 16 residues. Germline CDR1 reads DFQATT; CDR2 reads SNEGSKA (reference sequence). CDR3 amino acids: CSARESSGGPYNEQFF. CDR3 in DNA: TGCAGTGCTAGAGAATCTTCAGGGGGCCCTTACAATGAGCAGTTCTTC.

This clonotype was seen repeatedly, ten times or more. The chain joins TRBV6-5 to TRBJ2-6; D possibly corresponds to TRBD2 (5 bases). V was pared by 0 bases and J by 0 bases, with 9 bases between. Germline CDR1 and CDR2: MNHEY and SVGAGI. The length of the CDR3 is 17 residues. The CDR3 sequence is CASSYSGVSSGANVLTF. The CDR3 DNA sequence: TGTGCCAGCAGTTACTCGGGAGTCTCCTCTGGGGCCAACGTCCTGACTTTC.

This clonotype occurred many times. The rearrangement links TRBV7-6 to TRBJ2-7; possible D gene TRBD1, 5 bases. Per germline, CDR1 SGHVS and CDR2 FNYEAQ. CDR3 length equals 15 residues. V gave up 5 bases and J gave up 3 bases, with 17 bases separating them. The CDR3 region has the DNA TGTGCCAGCAGCGATCAAAGGGGCACACTCTACGAGCAGTACTTC. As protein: CASSDQRGTLYEQYF.

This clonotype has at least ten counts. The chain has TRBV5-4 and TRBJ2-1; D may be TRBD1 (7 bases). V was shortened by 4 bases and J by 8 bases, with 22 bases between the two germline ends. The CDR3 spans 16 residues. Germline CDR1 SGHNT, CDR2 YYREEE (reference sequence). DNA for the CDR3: TGTGCCAGCAGCCGCGACCCAGGGGGAGGAAAGGATGAGCAGTTCTTC. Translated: CASSRDPGGGKDEQFF.

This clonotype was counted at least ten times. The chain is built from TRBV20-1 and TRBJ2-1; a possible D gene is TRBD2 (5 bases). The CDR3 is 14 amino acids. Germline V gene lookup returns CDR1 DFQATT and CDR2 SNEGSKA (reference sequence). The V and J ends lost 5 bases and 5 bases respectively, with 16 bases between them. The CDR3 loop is CSAPPTRPNNEQFF. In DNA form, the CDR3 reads TGCAGTGCTCCTCCCACTAGACCAAACAATGAGCAGTTCTTC.

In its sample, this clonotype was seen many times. The CDR3 sequence is CASSWRGKNSPLHF. The CDR3 DNA reads TGTGCCAGCAGTTGGCGGGGGAAAAATTCACCCCTCCACTTT. The rearrangement links TRBV28 to TRBJ1-6; a weak D match, TRBD1 (5 bases). Trimming took off 4 bases at V and 7 bases at J, with 11 bases between the two ends. The CDR3 is 14 residues long. Germline V gene sequence: CDR1 MDHEN, CDR2 SYDVKM. Full variable domain (outside the CDR3, taken from reference TRBV28 and TRBJ1-6): DVKVTQSSRYLVKRTGEKVFLECVQDMDHENMFWYRQDPGLGLRLIYFSYDVKMKEKGDIPEGYSVSREKKERFSLILESASTNQTSMYLCASSWRGKNSPLHFGNGTRLTVT.

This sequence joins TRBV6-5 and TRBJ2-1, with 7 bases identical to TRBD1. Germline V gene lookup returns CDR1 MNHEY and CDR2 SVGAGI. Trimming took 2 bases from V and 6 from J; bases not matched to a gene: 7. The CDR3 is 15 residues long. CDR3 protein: CASSYTDRWGNEQFF. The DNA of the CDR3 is TGTGCCAGCAGTTACACGGACAGGTGGGGCAATGAGCAGTTCTTC.